A single sample gave rise to the 15 T cell receptor beta chains below, sequenced in a study of blood T cell repertoires in COVID-19. Clones were read by immunoSEQ multiplex PCR, and TCRdb kept only the in-frame ones, dropping some. The sample gives 87,000 or so clones, around 87% of which show up once; 5.1% is in the top ten. Sample: peripheral blood. These receptors all stem from a middle-aged man with acute or convalescent COVID-19.

In this sample, this clone turned up a few times. The CDR3 DNA reads TGTGCCAGCAGCTTGGGACAGTTGAATTCACCCCTCCACTTT. As protein: CASSLGQLNSPLHF. This chain uses TRBV7-9 with TRBJ1-6; 7 bases fit TRBD1. The V gene's germline CDR1 is SEHNR and CDR2 FQNEAQ (reference sequence). The CDR3 runs to 14 residues. V shed 3 bases, J shed 7 bases, and the junction held 3 bases outside the gene matches.

This chain links TRBV7-2 with TRBJ1-1; the D gene is possibly TRBD1 (6 bases). V lost 1 base, J lost 4 bases, and 10 bases lay in between. The CDR3 runs to 14 residues. CDR1 and CDR2 from the germline V gene are SGHTA and FQGNSA. CDR3 DNA sequence: TGTGCCAGCAGCTTAGACACAGGGACCACTGAAGCTTTCTTT. It specifies CASSLDTGTTEAFF.

V is TRBV2 and J is TRBJ1-5; the D gene is possibly TRBD1 (6 bases). Germline V gene data show CDR1 as SNHLY and CDR2 as FYNNEI. Trimming took off 7 bases at V and 3 bases at J, with 16 bases between the two ends. CDR3 length equals 15 residues. In DNA, the CDR3 is TGTGCCAGCAATTTGGGCGGACAGCACAATCAGCCCCAGCATTTT. This sequence encodes CASNLGGQHNQPQHF.

J is TRBJ2-1 and V is TRBV7-9; weak D call: TRBD2 (5 bases). The CDR3 runs 14 residues. The ends were cut back, 0 bases at V and 9 bases at J, with 12 bases in the middle. Per the germline V gene, CDR1 is SEHNR and CDR2 is FQNEAQ (reference sequence). The CDR3: CASSLAGAEGEQFF. CDR3 sequence (DNA): TGTGCCAGCAGCTTAGCGGGAGCGGAAGGTGAGCAGTTCTTC.

In this sample, this clone turned up once. The rearrangement joins TRBV27 to TRBJ1-3; D is unclear. The CDR3 totals 13 residues. V was shortened by 6 bases and J by 0 bases, with 6 bases between the two germline ends. CDR1 MNHEY and CDR2 SMNVEV come from the germline V gene (reference sequence). This chain's CDR3 is CASSSSSGNTIYF. In nucleotides, the CDR3 is TGTGCCAGCAGCTCGAGCTCTGGAAACACCATATATTTT.

This rearrangement joins TRBV15 to TRBJ2-1; TRBD2 is a possible D gene (5 bases). The CDR3 consists of 13 residues. V was cut by 0 bases and J by 8 bases, with 8 bases left in between. The germline V gene encodes CDR1 LNHNV and CDR2 YYDKDF (reference sequence). CDR3 sequence (DNA): TGTGCCACCAGCAGAGATAACGGGGATGAGCAGTTCTTC. Protein product: CATSRDNGDEQFF.

This clone showed up just once. V gene TRBV5-6 combines with J gene TRBJ1-3, with D possibly matching TRBD1 (5 bases). CDR1 and CDR2 (germline): SGHDT, YYEEEE. The CDR3 sequence is 16 residues long. V lost 4 bases and J lost 2, with 16 bases in between. The CDR3 reads CASSRGVSTAGNTIYF. CDR3 bases: TGTGCCAGCAGCCGGGGGGTTTCAACTGCTGGAAACACCATATATTTT.

The chain combines TRBV4-1 with TRBJ2-2; the D gene is possibly TRBD2 (6 bases). Trimming stripped 1 base from V and 2 bases from J, with 11 bases between. The CDR3 runs 16 residues. Germline V gives CDR1 MGHRA, CDR2 YSYEKL. CDR3 in amino acids: CASSQAGSGNTGELFF. The CDR3 DNA is TGCGCCAGCAGCCAAGCCGGGAGCGGAAACACCGGGGAGCTGTTTTTT.

Only one count was recorded for this clone. The chain employs TRBV2 and TRBJ1-1; D call uncertain. Germline-derived CDR1 and CDR2 are SNHLY and FYNNEI. The germline V and J ends were trimmed by 5 bases and 1 base, with 8 bases remaining between them. This CDR3 is 13 amino acids long. The CDR3 loop reads CASSYDTNTEAFF. The CDR3 nucleotides read TGTGCCAGCAGTTATGACACGAACACTGAAGCTTTCTTT.

This chain joins TRBV7-2 and TRBJ2-1; D may be TRBD2 (6 bases). The CDR3 totals 14 residues. In germline, CDR1 is SGHTA, CDR2 FQGNSA. V was cut by 7 bases and J by 3 bases, with 13 bases left in between. CDR3 coding DNA: TGTGCCAGCACTCCGGGACTCCTCTACAATGAGCAGTTCTTC. It specifies CASTPGLLYNEQFF.

This clone was seen a single time. The V gene is TRBV6-6, the J gene TRBJ1-1, with TRBD1 identical over 9 bases. CDR3 size: 14 residues. V lost 4 bases, J lost 2 bases, and 2 bases stayed unmatched. The germline V gene encodes CDR1 MNHNY and CDR2 SVGAGI (reference sequence). The CDR3 region is CASSLDRGNTEAFF. CDR3 sequence (DNA): TGTGCCAGCAGTTTGGACAGGGGCAACACTGAAGCTTTCTTT.

The chain is built from TRBV7-6 and TRBJ2-5, with 8 bases matching TRBD2. Losses at the gene ends were 8 bases for V and 3 bases for J; bases not matched to a gene: 8. The CDR3 totals 14 residues. Looked up from germline, CDR1 is SGHVS and CDR2 is FNYEAQ. The CDR3 loop is CASLGETSEETQYF. The CDR3 coding sequence is TGTGCCAGCCTGGGGGAGACTAGCGAAGAGACCCAGTACTTC.

This chain links TRBV4-1 with TRBJ2-7; 8 bases are shared with TRBD1. This CDR3 contains 16 residues. Germline assignment: CDR1 MGHRA and CDR2 YSYEKL. Trimming took 3 bases from V and 0 from J; bases not matched to a gene: 7. CDR3 nucleotide sequence: TGCGCCAGCAGCCATCCCCCGGGACAGGACTCCTACGAGCAGTACTTC. Residues: CASSHPPGQDSYEQYF.

The chain carries TRBV15 and TRBJ2-7; 9 bases are shared with TRBD1. Germline CDR1 and CDR2: LNHNV and YYDKDF (reference sequence). The CDR3 has 16 residues. V trimming: 1 base; J trimming: 4 bases; junction bases outside the gene matches: 8. The CDR3 loop is CATSRAGGQGSYEQYF. DNA for the CDR3: TGTGCCACCAGCAGAGCTGGGGGACAGGGTTCGTACGAGCAGTACTTC. The complete variable domain, with remaining parts taken from reference TRBV15 and TRBJ2-7, reads DAMVIQNPRYQVTQFGKPVTLSCSQTLNHNVMYWYQQKSSQAPKLLFHYYDKDFNNEADTPDNFQSRRPNTSFCFLDIRSPGLGDTAMYLCATSRAGGQGSYEQYFGPGTRLTVT.

This chain uses TRBV19 with TRBJ2-3; 10 bases are a match to TRBD2. This CDR3 has 15 residues. V dropped 10 bases and J dropped 5; count of bases not matched to a gene: 12. Germline values: CDR1 LNHDA, CDR2 SQIVND (reference sequence). CDR3 bases: TGTGCCACCCAGGGACTAGCGATATCGGGAGATACGCAGTATTTT. As protein: CATQGLAISGDTQYF.